The subject of this entry is one TCR beta chain. No antigen is known for it. This record comes from a study of cytomegalovirus exposure and HLA in healthy donors. Study-wide points: Later, an analysis showed that TCR beta chains associated with HLA were more clonally expanded than others that were equally common.

With 60 Vbeta and 13 Jbeta primers, the PCR was carried out. Here immunoSEQ multiplex PCR was the method, and the copy in TCRdb shows in-frame clones only, minus some. Found here are 250,000 to 300,000 clones, 80% to 95% of them singletons; the top ten hold roughly 1.5%. Sequencing used PBMCs. This clonotype originated in a girl aged 2 to 9 in good health and CMV-seronegative.

The CDR3 is CASSLGLPTEKLFF. In nucleotides, the CDR3 is TGCGCCAGCAGCTTGGGCCTCCCTACGGAAAAACTGTTTTTT. This chain joins TRBV5-1 and TRBJ1-4; no firm D call. V dropped 0 bases and J dropped 8 bases, with 11 bases sitting between them. This CDR3 has 14 amino acids. In germline, CDR1 is SGHRS, CDR2 YFSETQ.